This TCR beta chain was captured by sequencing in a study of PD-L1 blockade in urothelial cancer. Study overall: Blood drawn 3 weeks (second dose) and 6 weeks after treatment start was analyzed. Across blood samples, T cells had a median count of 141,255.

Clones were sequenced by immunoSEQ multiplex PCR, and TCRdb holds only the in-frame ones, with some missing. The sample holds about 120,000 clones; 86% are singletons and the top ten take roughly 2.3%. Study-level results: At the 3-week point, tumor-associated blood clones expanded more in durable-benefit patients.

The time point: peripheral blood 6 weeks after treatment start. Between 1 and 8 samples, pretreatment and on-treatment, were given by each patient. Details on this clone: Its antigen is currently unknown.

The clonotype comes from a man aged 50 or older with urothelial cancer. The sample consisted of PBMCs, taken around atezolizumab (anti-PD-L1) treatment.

CDR3 residues: CASSVRLTDGYTF. CDR3 DNA: TGTGCCAGCAGTGTAAGGTTGACTGATGGCTACACCTTC. This rearrangement joins TRBV2 to TRBJ1-2; D gene unclear. Trimming left V 4 bases short and J 6 bases short, with 12 bases between. Germline-derived CDR1 and CDR2 are SNHLY and FYNNEI. The CDR3 runs 13 residues.